The 30 T cell receptor beta chains below were found in one sample sequenced in a study of CD8 T cells in ankylosing spondylitis. TCRdb processed the 5' RACE reads anew with MiXCR; each CDR3 protein has one entry. In the table there are roughly 260,000 distinct CDR3 sequences, around 20% of which are singletons. Source material: blood, either unsorted or a sorted T cell fraction (not recorded which). These receptors all come from a male donor with ankylosing spondylitis or in good health (not recorded which).

This clonotype was observed a handful of times. The V call is TRBV12-3 or TRBV12-4, the J call TRBJ2-1; either TRBD1 or TRBD2 may fit D (5 bases each). This CDR3 is 14 amino acids long. Trimming left V 5 bases short and J 7 bases short, with 15 bases between. As DNA, the CDR3 is TGTGCCAGCAGTATTCCCTTCGAGGGGAATGAGCAGTTCTTC. Amino acids: CASSIPFEGNEQFF.

This chain connects TRBV25-1 to TRBJ2-1; tentatively, D is TRBD1 (6 bases). CDR1 and CDR2 from the germline V gene are MGHDK and SYGVNS. CDR3 length: 15 residues. The V end was cut by 1 base, the J end by 8 bases, with 15 bases between. The CDR3 DNA sequence: TGTGCCAGCAGTGAATTATTAGGCAGGGGAGATGAGCAGTTCTTC. This codes for CASSELLGRGDEQFF.

This clonotype came up a few times. The rearrangement uses TRBV12-3 or TRBV12-4 and TRBJ2-3; TRBD2 matches at 13 bases. The V segment lost 5 bases and the J segment 5 bases; nucleotides outside the gene matches: 4. There are 15 residues in the CDR3. The CDR3 DNA follows: TGTGCCAGCAGTCGGGGACTAGCGGGGATAGATACGCAGTATTTT. Translated, it gives CASSRGLAGIDTQYF.

V and J are TRBV12-3 or TRBV12-4 and TRBJ1-4, with D unresolved. Trimming removed 3 bases at V and 5 bases at J, with 10 bases between. The CDR3 contains 14 residues. The CDR3: CASSFGALNEKLFF. In nucleotides, the CDR3 is TGTGCCAGCAGTTTTGGAGCATTAAATGAAAAACTGTTTTTT.

Concerning this clonotype: Given a much more abundant clone one base away, this may be a read error. This rearrangement joins TRBV6-5 to TRBJ2-2; the D gene is possibly TRBD1 (5 bases). There are 16 residues in the CDR3. Germline CDR1 is MNHEY and CDR2 is SVGAGI. CDR3 DNA: TGTGCCAGCAGTTACTTGACAGATACGAACACCAGGGAGCTGTTTTTT. Protein: CASSYLTDTNTRELFF.

This clonotype was found many times. The V call is TRBV14, the J call TRBJ1-1, with TRBD1 matching over 12 bases. This CDR3 is 15 amino acids long. The ends lost 5 bases at V and 5 bases at J; junction bases unmatched: 6. Germline CDR1 reads SGHDN; CDR2 reads FVKESK. The CDR3 here is CASSYWDRGRTEAFF. The CDR3 nucleotides read TGTGCCAGCAGCTACTGGGACAGGGGGCGAACTGAAGCTTTCTTT. Together with reference TRBV14 and TRBJ1-1, the CDR3 gives the full variable domain: EAGVTQFPSHSVIEKGQTVTLRCDPISGHDNLYWYRRVMGKEIKFLLHFVKESKQDESGMPNNRFLAERTGGTYSTLKVQPAELEDSGVYFCASSYWDRGRTEAFFGQGTRLTVV.

The chain couples TRBV6-1 to TRBJ2-3, with 8 bases lining up with TRBD1. The germline V gene encodes CDR1 MNHNS and CDR2 SASEGT. The V and J ends lost 0 bases and 4 bases, in that order; junction bases with no gene match: 12. The CDR3 totals 18 residues. CDR3: CASSEAGYRGSYSDTQYF. In nucleotides, the CDR3 is TGTGCCAGCAGTGAAGCGGGGTACAGGGGGAGCTATTCAGATACGCAGTATTTT.

J is TRBJ1-1 and V is TRBV2; 9 bases agree with TRBD1. The germline V gene has CDR1 SNHLY and CDR2 FYNNEI. V lost 5 bases to trimming and J lost 7 bases; unmatched junction nucleotides: 5. The CDR3 totals 13 residues. The CDR3 DNA reads TGTGCCAGCAGTTACAGGGGGCTGGATGAAGCTTTCTTT. Translated, it gives CASSYRGLDEAFF.

The chain combines TRBV12-5 with TRBJ2-7; TRBD2 aligns across 14 bases. The junction had 8 bases not matched to a gene; V was cut back by 3 bases and J by 7 bases. This CDR3 has 16 residues. Germline values: CDR1 LGHNT, CDR2 FRNRAP. CDR3 loop: CASGLVGTSGRSEQYV. CDR3 DNA sequence: TGTGCTAGTGGTTTAGTTGGGACTAGCGGGAGATCAGAGCAGTACGTC.

The gene calls are TRBV12-3 or TRBV12-4 and TRBJ1-1; D might be TRBD1 (5 bases). V lost 3 bases and J 4 bases, leaving 18 bases between the germline ends. The CDR3 has 16 residues. The chain's CDR3 is CASSFRVGGDGTEAFF. The CDR3 DNA follows: TGTGCCAGCAGTTTTCGGGTTGGGGGAGATGGCACTGAAGCTTTCTTT.

This clonotype was counted a few times. The chain employs TRBV24-1 and TRBJ2-2, with 13 nucleotides matching TRBD2. Germline V lookup: CDR1 KGHDR, CDR2 SFDVKD. The ends lost 4 bases at V and 6 bases at J; junction bases unmatched: 4. This CDR3 has 16 amino acids. The CDR3 region is CATSDRTSGSPGELFF. In nucleotides, the CDR3 is TGTGCCACCAGTGACCGGACTAGCGGGAGCCCCGGGGAGCTGTTTTTT.

The V and J genes are TRBV5-1 and TRBJ2-4, with 7 bases identical to TRBD1. Per germline, CDR1 SGHRS and CDR2 YFSETQ. The CDR3 is 15 residues long. V lost 0 bases to trimming and J lost 4 bases; unmatched junction nucleotides: 4. The CDR3 DNA reads TGCGCCAGCAGCTTGGCACCAGGGGGAAAAAACATTCAGTACTTC. Translating gives CASSLAPGGKNIQYF.

This chain connects TRBV11-3 to TRBJ2-2; D is ambiguous. Trimming took off 5 bases at V and 4 bases at J, with 11 bases between the two ends. The germline CDR1 and CDR2 sequences are SGHNT and YENEEA. This CDR3 region has 14 residues. The CDR3 DNA follows: TGTGCCAGCAGCCCAGATGAAAGCACCGGGGAGCTGTTTTTT. Translation gives CASSPDESTGELFF. Variable domain in full (rest from reference TRBV11-3 and TRBJ2-2): EAGVVQSPRYKIIEKKQPVAFWCNPISGHNTLYWYLQNLGQGPELLIRYENEEAVDDSQLPKDRFSAERLKGVDSTLKIQPAELGDSAVYLCASSPDESTGELFFGEGSRLTVL.

This clonotype has only a few counts. This sequence joins TRBV5-1 and TRBJ2-5; TRBD2 matches 8 bases. The CDR3 spans 14 residues. Germline assignment: CDR1 SGHRS and CDR2 YFSETQ. J lost 5 bases, V lost 4 bases, and 7 bases had no gene match. The CDR3 sequence is CASSPRTSRETQYF. In nucleotides, the CDR3 is TGCGCCAGCAGCCCTCGGACTAGCAGGGAGACCCAGTACTTC.

The chain couples TRBV7-3 to TRBJ2-5; D perhaps matches TRBD1 (5 bases). The germline CDR1 and CDR2 sequences are SGHTA and FQGTGA. This CDR3 has 16 residues. The V end lost 5 bases, the J end lost 5 bases, and 21 bases lay between the germline ends. The CDR3 DNA reads TGTGCCAGCAGCAACAATGGGCGGCAGGGTAGCGAGACCCAGTACTTC. It yields the protein CASSNNGRQGSETQYF.

Note on this clonotype: This may come from a read error, since a much larger clone is one base off. The rearrangement links TRBV5-6 to TRBJ1-5; the D gene is possibly TRBD1 (5 bases). The germline V gene encodes CDR1 SGHDT and CDR2 YYEEEE. The CDR3 extends over 15 amino acids. Here the CDR3 reads CASSLAGGRGQSQHF. The DNA of the CDR3 is TGTGCCAGCAGCTTGGCCGGGGGTCGCGGTCAGTCCCAGCATTTT.

The chain couples TRBV12-3 or TRBV12-4 to TRBJ2-5; D is unresolved. V lost 10 bases and J 2 bases, leaving 14 bases between the germline ends. This CDR3 is 13 amino acids long. The CDR3 is CATNGRRQETQYF. In DNA form, the CDR3 reads TGTGCCACCAATGGGCGGCGTCAAGAGACCCAGTACTTC.

V usage is TRBV10-3 and J usage is TRBJ2-3; 11 nucleotides agree with TRBD1. The germline gives CDR1 ENHRY, CDR2 SYGVKD. The CDR3 is 15 residues long. The V gene end was trimmed by 3 bases and the J gene end by 5 bases; junction bases not matched to a gene: 4. The CDR3 sequence: CAISDGQGAKDTQYF. The CDR3 DNA follows: TGTGCCATCAGTGACGGACAGGGGGCAAAAGATACGCAGTATTTT.

This chain links TRBV5-1 with TRBJ2-5; D is ambiguous. V lost 0 bases, J lost 5 bases, and 14 bases lay in between. Germline CDR1 reads SGHRS; CDR2 reads YFSETQ. The CDR3 sequence is 15 residues long. CDR3 nucleotide sequence: TGCGCCAGCAGCTTGGGCATGGCCGCTTCGGAGACCCAGTACTTC. Its translation: CASSLGMAASETQYF.

The chain couples TRBV20-1 to TRBJ2-3, with a weak D call TRBD1 (6 bases). The CDR3 spans 16 residues. With 5 bases removed from V and 0 bases from J, the gap between germline ends came to 18 bases. Germline V CDR1 and CDR2: DFQATT, SNEGSKA (reference sequence). The CDR3 DNA follows: TGCAGTGCTTTTGCCGGGACATCGGTTAGCACAGATACGCAGTATTTT. Translation: CSAFAGTSVSTDTQYF.

This clonotype was detected ten times or more. The rearrangement links TRBV7-3 to TRBJ2-2, with no clear D. Germline assignment: CDR1 SGHTA and CDR2 FQGTGA. This CDR3 is 13 amino acids long. V was pared by 2 bases and J by 9 bases, with 10 bases between. CDR3: CASSLVTGRELFF. The DNA for the CDR3 is TGTGCCAGCAGCTTAGTTACCGGGCGGGAGCTGTTTTTT.

This clonotype was counted between two and nine times. The junction shows a germline mismatch at one end, possibly a read error. The chain is built from TRBV12-3 or TRBV12-4 and TRBJ1-4, with unresolved D. The CDR3 consists of 8 residues. CDR3 sequence (DNA): TGCCGCGATGAAAAACTGTTTTTT. Translation gives CRDEKLFF.

Many counts were recorded for this clonotype. The chain is built from TRBV12-3 or TRBV12-4 and TRBJ2-2; possible D gene TRBD1, 6 bases. The CDR3 length is 13 residues. The ends were cut back, 10 bases at V and 2 bases at J, with 11 bases in the middle. The CDR3 DNA reads TGTGCCATCGGCAGGGGCAACACCGGGGAGCTGTTTTTT. Residues: CAIGRGNTGELFF.

This clonotype was observed a handful of times. The rearrangement uses TRBV5-1 and TRBJ2-3; 11 bases line up with TRBD1. V gave up 3 bases and J gave up 3 bases; unmatched junction bases: 9. Germline CDR1 SGHRS, CDR2 YFSETQ. CDR3 length: 17 amino acids. The CDR3 protein is CASSSEGQGVGTDTQYF. CDR3 in DNA: TGCGCCAGCAGCTCGGAGGGACAGGGGGTTGGAACAGATACGCAGTATTTT.

This clonotype has more than one count but fewer than ten. This rearrangement joins TRBV7-9 to TRBJ2-7; D is possibly TRBD1 (6 bases). CDR1 is SEHNR and CDR2 is FQNEAQ in the germline V gene (reference sequence). The CDR3 consists of 14 residues. Trimming took 6 bases from V and 3 from J, leaving 15 bases between them. The CDR3 loop is CASSMAGDIYEQYV. The CDR3, as DNA: TGTGCCAGCAGTATGGCAGGGGACATCTACGAGCAGTACGTC.

This clonotype turned up a few times. The chain has TRBV4-2 and TRBJ1-1, with D maybe TRBD1 (6 bases). This CDR3 has 15 amino acids. The V gene's germline CDR1 is LGHNA and CDR2 YNFKEQ. V lost 4 bases and J 8 bases, leaving 20 bases between the germline ends. The CDR3 bases are TGTGCCAGCAGCCCCCCCGCTGGGGGCGCCGCCGAAGCTTTCTTT. Its protein product is CASSPPAGGAAEAFF.

In this sample, this clonotype turned up many times. The chain couples TRBV15 to TRBJ2-3; D unresolved. Germline V gene lookup returns CDR1 LNHNV and CDR2 YYDKDF (reference sequence). V lost 0 bases, J lost 5 bases, and 6 bases lay in between. The length of the CDR3 is 13 residues. This CDR3 reads CATSRDRRDTQYF. The CDR3 nucleotides read TGTGCCACCAGCAGAGATCGGCGAGATACGCAGTATTTT.

The chain carries TRBV19 and TRBJ2-1; possibly TRBD1 for D (5 bases). V lost 6 bases and J 3 bases, leaving 9 bases between the germline ends. CDR3 size: 13 residues. Germline CDR1 is LNHDA and CDR2 is SQIVND (reference sequence). The CDR3 loop is CASRQAGYNEQFF. The CDR3 DNA reads as TGTGCCAGTAGACAGGCCGGCTACAATGAGCAGTTCTTC. Variable domain in full (rest from reference TRBV19 and TRBJ2-1): DGGITQSPKYLFRKEGQNVTLSCEQNLNHDAMYWYRQDPGQGLRLIYYSQIVNDFQKGDIAEGYSVSREKKESFPLTVTSAQKNPTAFYLCASRQAGYNEQFFGPGTRLTVL.

This clonotype was counted only a few times. The rearrangement uses TRBV2 and TRBJ1-1; D uncertain. Germline V gives CDR1 SNHLY, CDR2 FYNNEI. Trimming pared 2 bases from V and 2 bases from J, leaving 9 bases between. The CDR3 is 14 residues long. The CDR3 DNA reads TGTGCCAGCAGTGAAACCGGGCATAACACTGAAGCTTTCTTT. Translation: CASSETGHNTEAFF.

This clonotype occurred a few times. The rearrangement uses TRBV12-3 or TRBV12-4 and TRBJ2-3; TRBD1 matches 8 bases. V lost 3 bases, J lost 1 base, and 12 bases stayed unmatched. The CDR3 is 18 residues long. The CDR3 loop is CASSFLTGTGVRTDTQYF. DNA for the CDR3: TGTGCCAGCAGTTTCCTCACCGGGACAGGAGTCCGCACAGATACGCAGTATTTT.